The clone carrying this TCR beta chain has a handful of counts. Its antigen remains unidentified. Germline values: CDR1 SEHNR, CDR2 FQNEAQ (reference sequence). Trimming removed 9 bases from V and 4 bases from J; junction bases left unmatched: 13. CDR3 length equals 15 residues. The data were taken from a study of cytomegalovirus exposure and HLA in healthy donors. At the level of the study: In an early release, HLA-typed donors contributed 77 million or so unique TCR sequences. Among the roughly 400 genotyped donors, 81% were placed in the Caucasian-associated ancestry cluster.

Findings and caveats of the study: It is likely that the observed cluster of highly shared sequence variants was a sequencing artifact. Rates of TCR association differed by HLA locus in a later analysis, with DRB1 highest and HLA-C lowest.

The primer mix had 60 Vbeta and 13 Jbeta primers. Assay used: immunoSEQ multiplex PCR; TCRdb lists only in-frame clones, some missing. In the table there are over 150,000 clones, around four fifths of which are singletons. The sequenced sample was PBMCs. The V call is TRBV7-9, the J call TRBJ2-7; 9 nucleotides line up with TRBD2. This TCR derives from a woman aged 50 to 60 in good health and CMV-seronegative. This CDR3 is CASSDPGLATYEQYF. The CDR3 region has the DNA TGTGCCAGTTCTGACCCGGGACTAGCTACTTACGAGCAGTACTTC.